This T cell receptor beta chain was retrieved from a study of Tregs in tolerant kidney transplant recipients (dated by TCRdb to the late 2010s). Concerning the study at large: The transplants used related donors along with nonmyeloablative bone marrow transplantation, and in the human trials mixed chimerism was transient. The study used TCRbeta sequencing to identify donor-specific regulatory T cells before combined kidney and bone marrow transplantation, then tracked those cells after transplant. What the authors observed across the whole study: Donor-specific Treg expansion was found to exceed global Treg expansion in tolerant patients, suggesting antigen-driven rather than nonspecific expansion. The most biologically relevant and donor-specific TCRbeta repertoire appeared to be identified by expanding Tregs with activated donor B cells. Because the PCR primers were changed over time for some patients, nucleotide-level comparison could not be performed across the samples from those patients. Because only a small number of patients were included, the study had limitations, and the results will need to be validated in larger populations as well as under other immunosuppression protocols. Biological reproducibility was not examined directly, but technical replication error appeared to be minimal.

Reading the germline V gene gives CDR1 ENHRY and CDR2 SYGVKD. V is cut by 10 bases and J by 4 bases, and the space between the germline ends is 16 bases. Including cysteine and phenylalanine, the CDR3 has 13 amino acids. The DNA shown is the 39-base CDR3, in frame from base 1. Sample time point, as interpreted from the label and publication: blood sample drawn before combined kidney and bone marrow transplant. For bulk CFSE mixed lymphocyte reactions, CFSE-labeled recipient PBMCs were cocultured for 6 days with irradiated donor PBMCs, after which the cells were stained for CD3/CD4/CD8 and FACS-sorted. The patients were a few recipients of combined kidney and bone marrow transplants from the ITN036ST trial, and samples were available only from these trial subjects. Healthy control blood was processed to PBMCs with a Ficoll density gradient and then cryopreserved, whereas patient PBMCs were collected both before and after transplant.

This clone has only a few counts. There is no known antigen for this receptor. Base qualities are not provided; no much larger clone lies one nucleotide away. Genomic DNA was extracted from sorted cells with the QIAGEN DNeasy Blood and Tissue Kit for TCRbeta CDR3 sequencing. High-throughput TCRbeta CDR3 sequencing, including PCR amplification with bias correction and internal controls, was performed commercially through immunoSEQ. The original methods were these. Unique productive TCRbeta sequences were defined by CDR3 nucleotide sequence where primers matched, and otherwise by CDR3 amino acid sequence together with Vbeta and Jbeta genes. Donor-reactive sequences were defined as at least 5-fold expanded in CFSE-low cells versus unstimulated cells, with frequency of at least 0.01% in CFSE-low cells. Repertoire divergence was quantified by Jensen-Shannon divergence using the top 100 TCRbeta sequences ranked by frequency. For samples with multiple sequencing runs, sorting error was corrected in each run separately before the runs were combined. TCRdb took this table from immuneACCESS and kept in-frame rearrangements with V and J called. Such tables lack part of the clones; where checked against another copy, unresolved V genes explain under half of the gap, and the rest is unexplained. For V, J and clone size, that table is used; D and trimming come from the DNA. This sample gives over 15,000 clones in total; about half of them show up just once. 3% to 3.5% of the sample is in the top ten clones.

The sample in question was CD4+ T cells from blood cultured with allogeneic cells, obtained before the transplant. This chain is built from TRBV10-3 and TRBJ2-5; the D region possibly corresponds to TRBD2 (5 bases align). This clonotype originated in a human patient who received a combined kidney and bone marrow transplant. For the CDR3, the sequence is CATRPPGGETQYF. Here is the DNA: TGTGCCACCAGACCACCCGGAGGAGAGACCCAGTACTTC.